This T cell receptor beta chain was obtained from a study of shared clonotypes between healthy human individuals. Study-wide background: Participating donors consisted of a couple of women and a few men aged 18 to 49. General observations from the study: Unshared clonotypes carried lower generation probabilities than those common to all four donors.

Germline loops: CDR1 LGHNT, CDR2 FRNRAP. The CDR3 totals 13 residues. V shed 1 base and J shed 5 bases, with 6 bases lying between them. Using immunoSEQ multiplex PCR, the repertoire was profiled, and TCRdb retains in-frame clones only, with some absent. The sample holds approximately 2.4 million clones, nearly 97% seen once. Of note for this clone: Antigen specificity is unknown.

The receptor was isolated from a man between 18 and 35 years old in good health. V is TRBV12-5 and J is TRBJ2-4; D ambiguous. What was sequenced was naive CD4+ T cells sorted from blood. Subset here: CD45RA+ positively selected. The DNA of the CDR3 is TGTGCTAGTGGTTTGGACAGAGAAAACATTCAGTACTTC. Its translation: CASGLDRENIQYF. Together with reference TRBV12-5 and TRBJ2-4, the CDR3 gives the full variable domain: DARVTQTPRHKVTEMGQEVTMRCQPILGHNTVFWYRQTMMQGLELLAYFRNRAPLDDSGMPKDRFSAEMPDATLATLKIQPSEPRDSAVYFCASGLDRENIQYFGAGTRLSVL.